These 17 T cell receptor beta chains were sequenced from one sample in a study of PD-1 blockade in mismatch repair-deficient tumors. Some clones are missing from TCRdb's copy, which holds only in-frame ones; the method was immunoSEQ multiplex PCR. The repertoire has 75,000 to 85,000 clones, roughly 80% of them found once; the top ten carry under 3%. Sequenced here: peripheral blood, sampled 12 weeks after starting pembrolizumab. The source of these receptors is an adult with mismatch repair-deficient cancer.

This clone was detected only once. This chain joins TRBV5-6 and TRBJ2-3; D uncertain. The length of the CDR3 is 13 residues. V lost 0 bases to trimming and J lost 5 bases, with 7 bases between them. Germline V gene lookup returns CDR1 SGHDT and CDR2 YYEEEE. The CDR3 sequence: CASSLDQGDTQYF. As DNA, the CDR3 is TGTGCCAGCAGCTTGGACCAAGGAGATACGCAGTATTTT.

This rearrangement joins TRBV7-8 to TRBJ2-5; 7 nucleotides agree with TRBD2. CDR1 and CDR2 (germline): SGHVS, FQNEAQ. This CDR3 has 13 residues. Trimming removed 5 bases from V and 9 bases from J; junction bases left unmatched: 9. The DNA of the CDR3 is TGTGCCAGCAGCCGGGGGGTAGATGTTTCCCAGTACTTC. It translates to CASSRGVDVSQYF.

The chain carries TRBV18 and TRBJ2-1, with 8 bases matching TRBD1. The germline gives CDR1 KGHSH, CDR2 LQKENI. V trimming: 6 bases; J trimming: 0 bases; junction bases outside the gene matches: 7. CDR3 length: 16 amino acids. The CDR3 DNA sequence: TGTGCCAGCTCCCCAAACAGGGGGGTCTCCTACAATGAGCAGTTCTTC. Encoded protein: CASSPNRGVSYNEQFF.

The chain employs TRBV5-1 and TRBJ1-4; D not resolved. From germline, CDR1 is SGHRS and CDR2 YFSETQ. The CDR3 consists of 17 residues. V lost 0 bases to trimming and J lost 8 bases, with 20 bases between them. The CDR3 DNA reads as TGCGCCAGCAGCTTGGAGGGAGGGAGCCTCACATACGAAAAACTGTTTTTT. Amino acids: CASSLEGGSLTYEKLFF.

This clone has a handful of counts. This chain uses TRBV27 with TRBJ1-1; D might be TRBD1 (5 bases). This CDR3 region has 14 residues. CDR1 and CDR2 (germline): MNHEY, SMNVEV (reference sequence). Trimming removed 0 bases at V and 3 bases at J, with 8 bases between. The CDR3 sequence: CASSLSRGDTEAFF. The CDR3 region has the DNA TGTGCCAGCAGTTTATCGCGGGGCGACACTGAAGCTTTCTTT.

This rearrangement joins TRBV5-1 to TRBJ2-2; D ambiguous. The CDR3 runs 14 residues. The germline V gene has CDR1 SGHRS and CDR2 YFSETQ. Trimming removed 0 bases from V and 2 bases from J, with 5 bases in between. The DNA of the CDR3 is TGCGCCAGCAGCTTGGTAGTTAACACCGGGGAGCTGTTTTTT. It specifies CASSLVVNTGELFF.

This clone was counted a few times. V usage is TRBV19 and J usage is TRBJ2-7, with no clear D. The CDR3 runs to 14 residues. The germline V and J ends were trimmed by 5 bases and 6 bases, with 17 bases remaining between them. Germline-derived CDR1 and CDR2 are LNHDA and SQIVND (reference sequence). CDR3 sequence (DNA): TGTGCCAGTAGTCCCCAGAGCCTTCTAGGCGAGCAGTACTTC. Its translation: CASSPQSLLGEQYF.

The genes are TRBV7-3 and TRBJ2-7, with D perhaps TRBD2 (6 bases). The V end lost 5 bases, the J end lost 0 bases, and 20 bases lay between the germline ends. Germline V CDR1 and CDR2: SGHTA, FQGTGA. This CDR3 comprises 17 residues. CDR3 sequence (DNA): TGTGCCAGCAGCCCCTACCCCCGGGGGATCCGCTCCTACGAGCAGTACTTC. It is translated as CASSPYPRGIRSYEQYF.

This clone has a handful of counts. The CDR3: CASSETPYYEQYF. CDR3 nucleotides: TGTGCCAGCAGTGAGACTCCGTACTACGAGCAGTACTTC. The chain combines TRBV25-1 with TRBJ2-7; D not certain. The CDR3 is 13 residues long. The germline V gene has CDR1 MGHDK and CDR2 SYGVNS. Trimming removed 3 bases at V and 3 bases at J, with 9 bases between.

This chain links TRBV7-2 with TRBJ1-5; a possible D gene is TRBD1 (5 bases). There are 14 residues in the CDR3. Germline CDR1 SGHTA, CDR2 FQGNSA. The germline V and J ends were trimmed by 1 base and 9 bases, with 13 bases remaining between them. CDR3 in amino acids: CASSLGGERSPQHF. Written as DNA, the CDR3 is TGTGCCAGCAGCTTAGGGGGGGAACGTTCGCCCCAGCATTTT.

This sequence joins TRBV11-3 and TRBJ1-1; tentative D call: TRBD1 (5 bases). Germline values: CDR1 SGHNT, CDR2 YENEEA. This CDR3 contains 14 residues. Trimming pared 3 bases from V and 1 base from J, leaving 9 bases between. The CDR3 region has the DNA TGTGCCAGCAGCTTCAGGGTTAAGAACACTGAAGCTTTCTTT. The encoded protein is CASSFRVKNTEAFF.

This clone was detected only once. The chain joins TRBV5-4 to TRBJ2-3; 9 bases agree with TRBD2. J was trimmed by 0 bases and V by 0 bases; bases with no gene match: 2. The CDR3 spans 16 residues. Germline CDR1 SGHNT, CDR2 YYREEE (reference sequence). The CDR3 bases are TGTGCCAGCAGCTTGGGGACTAGCGAAAGCACAGATACGCAGTATTTT. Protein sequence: CASSLGTSESTDTQYF.

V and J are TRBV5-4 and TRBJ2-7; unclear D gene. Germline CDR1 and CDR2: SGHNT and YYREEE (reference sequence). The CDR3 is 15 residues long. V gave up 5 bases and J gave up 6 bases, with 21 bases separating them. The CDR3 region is CASSYAGSFTSEQYF. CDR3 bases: TGTGCCAGCAGTTACGCCGGGTCATTCACCTCCGAGCAGTACTTC.

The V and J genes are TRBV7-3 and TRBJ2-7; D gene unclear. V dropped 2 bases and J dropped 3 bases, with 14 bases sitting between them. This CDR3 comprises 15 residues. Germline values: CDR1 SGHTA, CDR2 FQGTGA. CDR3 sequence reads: CASSLVAEPYYEQYF. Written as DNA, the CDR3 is TGTGCCAGCAGCTTAGTTGCGGAACCTTACTACGAGCAGTACTTC.

As DNA, the CDR3 is TGTGCCAGCAGCCAATCGGTAGAGGGGGCCCATTGGAGACTTGACTACGAGCAGTACTTC. It yields the protein CASSQSVEGAHWRLDYEQYF. This chain links TRBV14 with TRBJ2-7; 7 nucleotides align to TRBD1. Germline trimming cut 2 bases from V and 3 bases from J; bases unmatched to any gene: 22. The CDR3 runs 20 residues. Germline CDR1 is SGHDN and CDR2 is FVKESK.

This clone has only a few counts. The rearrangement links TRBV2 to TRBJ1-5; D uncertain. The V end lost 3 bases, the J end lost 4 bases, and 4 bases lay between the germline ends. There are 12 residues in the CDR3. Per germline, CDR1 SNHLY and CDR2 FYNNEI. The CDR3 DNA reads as TGTGCCAGCAGTGACCGGAATCAGCCCCAGCATTTT. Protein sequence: CASSDRNQPQHF.

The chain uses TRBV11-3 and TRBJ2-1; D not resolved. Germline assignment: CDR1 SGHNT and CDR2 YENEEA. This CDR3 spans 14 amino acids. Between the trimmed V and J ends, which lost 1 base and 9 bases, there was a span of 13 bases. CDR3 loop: CASSLARSYPEQFF. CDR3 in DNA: TGTGCCAGCAGCTTAGCCCGGAGTTATCCTGAGCAGTTCTTC. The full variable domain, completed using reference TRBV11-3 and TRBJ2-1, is EAGVVQSPRYKIIEKKQPVAFWCNPISGHNTLYWYLQNLGQGPELLIRYENEEAVDDSQLPKDRFSAERLKGVDSTLKIQPAELGDSAVYLCASSLARSYPEQFFGPGTRLTVL.